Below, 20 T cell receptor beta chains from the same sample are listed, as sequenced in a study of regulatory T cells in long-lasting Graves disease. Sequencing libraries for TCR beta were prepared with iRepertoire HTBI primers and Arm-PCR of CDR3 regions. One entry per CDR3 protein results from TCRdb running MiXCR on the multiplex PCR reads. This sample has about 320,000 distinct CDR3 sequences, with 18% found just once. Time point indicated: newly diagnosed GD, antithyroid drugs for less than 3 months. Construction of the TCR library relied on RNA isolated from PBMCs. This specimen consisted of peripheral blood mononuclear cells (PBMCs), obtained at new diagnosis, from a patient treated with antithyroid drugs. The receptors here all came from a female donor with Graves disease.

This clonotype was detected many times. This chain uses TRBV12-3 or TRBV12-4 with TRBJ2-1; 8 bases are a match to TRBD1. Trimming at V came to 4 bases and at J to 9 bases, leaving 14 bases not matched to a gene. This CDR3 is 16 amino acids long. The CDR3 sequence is CASSSRGRGVYAEQFF. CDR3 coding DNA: TGTGCCAGCAGTTCCAGGGGGCGCGGAGTCTACGCTGAGCAGTTCTTC.

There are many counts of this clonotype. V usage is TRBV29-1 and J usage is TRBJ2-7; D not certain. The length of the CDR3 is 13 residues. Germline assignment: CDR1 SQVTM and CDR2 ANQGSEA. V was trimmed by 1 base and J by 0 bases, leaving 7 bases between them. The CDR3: CSVEGYGSYEQYF. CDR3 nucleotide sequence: TGCAGCGTTGAAGGTTACGGCTCCTACGAGCAGTACTTC.

The CDR3 coding sequence is TGTGCCAGCAGTCAGGGTGGGAGCTGGGGGCCAAGGGAGACCCAGTACTTC. Translating it yields CASSQGGSWGPRETQYF. The rearrangement uses TRBV6-1 and TRBJ2-5, with D maybe TRBD1 (6 bases). The CDR3 is 17 amino acids. Germline-derived CDR1 and CDR2 are MNHNS and SASEGT. Trimming pared 5 bases from V and 5 bases from J, leaving 24 bases between.

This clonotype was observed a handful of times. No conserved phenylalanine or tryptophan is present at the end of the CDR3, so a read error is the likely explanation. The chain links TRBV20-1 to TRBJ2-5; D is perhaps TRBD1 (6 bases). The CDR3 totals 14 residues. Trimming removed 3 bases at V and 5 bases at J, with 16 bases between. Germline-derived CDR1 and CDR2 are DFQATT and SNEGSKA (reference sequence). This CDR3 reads CSASEPQGSETQYL. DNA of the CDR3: TGCAGTGCTAGTGAGCCGCAGGGGTCGGAGACCCAGTACCTC.

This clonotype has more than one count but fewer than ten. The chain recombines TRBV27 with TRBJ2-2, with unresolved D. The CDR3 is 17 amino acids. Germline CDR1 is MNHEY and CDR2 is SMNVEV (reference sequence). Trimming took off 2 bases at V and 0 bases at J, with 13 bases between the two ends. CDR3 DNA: TGTGCCAGCAGTTTAAGTCCAGGCGCGGCGAACACCGGGGAGCTGTTTTTT. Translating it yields CASSLSPGAANTGELFF.

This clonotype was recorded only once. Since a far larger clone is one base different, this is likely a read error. The CDR3 nucleotides read TGTGCCAGCAGCCCAGAGTCGGGTGAGCAGTTCTTC. Translation gives CASSPESGEQFF. The V call is TRBV3-1, the J call TRBJ2-1; D call uncertain. V lost 4 bases and J lost 9, with 10 bases in between. This CDR3 has 12 amino acids. Germline V gene lookup returns CDR1 LGHDT and CDR2 YNNKEL (reference sequence).

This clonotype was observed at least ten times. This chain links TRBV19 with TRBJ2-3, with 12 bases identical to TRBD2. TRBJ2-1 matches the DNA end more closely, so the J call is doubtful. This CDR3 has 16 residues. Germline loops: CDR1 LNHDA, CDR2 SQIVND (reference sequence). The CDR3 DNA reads TGTGCCAGTAGTGTGATTAGGACTAGCGGGATGACTGAGCAGTTCTTC. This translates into CASSVIRTSGMTEQFF.

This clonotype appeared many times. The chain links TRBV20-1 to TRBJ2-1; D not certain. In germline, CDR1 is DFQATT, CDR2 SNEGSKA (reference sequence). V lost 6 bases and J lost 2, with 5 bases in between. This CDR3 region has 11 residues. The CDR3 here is CSANTYNEQFF. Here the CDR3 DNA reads TGCAGTGCCAACACCTACAATGAGCAGTTCTTC.

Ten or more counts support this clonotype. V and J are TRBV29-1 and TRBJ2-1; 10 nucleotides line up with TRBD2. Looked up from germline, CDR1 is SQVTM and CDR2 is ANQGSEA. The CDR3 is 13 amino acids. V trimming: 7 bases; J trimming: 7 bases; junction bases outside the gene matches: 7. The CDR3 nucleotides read TGCAGCGCCTCTAGCGGGAGTTGGAATGAGCAGTTCTTC. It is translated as CSASSGSWNEQFF.

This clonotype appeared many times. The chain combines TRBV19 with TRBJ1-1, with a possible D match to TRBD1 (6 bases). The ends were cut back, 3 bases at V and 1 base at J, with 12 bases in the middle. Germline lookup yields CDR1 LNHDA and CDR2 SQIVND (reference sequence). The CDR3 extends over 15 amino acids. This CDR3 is CASSITQGRNTEAFF. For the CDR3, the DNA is TGTGCCAGTAGTATTACACAGGGCAGGAACACTGAAGCTTTCTTT.

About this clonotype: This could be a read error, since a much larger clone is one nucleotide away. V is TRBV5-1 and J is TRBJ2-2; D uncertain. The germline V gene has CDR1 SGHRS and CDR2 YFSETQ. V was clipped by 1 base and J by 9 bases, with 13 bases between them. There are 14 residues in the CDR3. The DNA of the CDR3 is TGCGCCAGCAGCTTGTCGTGGGTTGCCAGGGAGCTGTTTTTT. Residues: CASSLSWVARELFF.

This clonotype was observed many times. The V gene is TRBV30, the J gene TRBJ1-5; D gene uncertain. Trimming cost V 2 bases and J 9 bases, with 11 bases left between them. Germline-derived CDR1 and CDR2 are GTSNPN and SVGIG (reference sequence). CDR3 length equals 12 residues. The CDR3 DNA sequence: TGTGCCTGGAGTCCCCCGTGGGGGCCCCAGCATTTT. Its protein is CAWSPPWGPQHF.

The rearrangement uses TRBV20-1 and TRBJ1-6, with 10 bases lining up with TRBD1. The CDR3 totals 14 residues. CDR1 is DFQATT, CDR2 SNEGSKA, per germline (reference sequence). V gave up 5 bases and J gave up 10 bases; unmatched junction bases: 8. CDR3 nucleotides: TGCAGTGCTGACTCCGGGACAGGGGTATCACCCCTCCACTTT. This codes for CSADSGTGVSPLHF.

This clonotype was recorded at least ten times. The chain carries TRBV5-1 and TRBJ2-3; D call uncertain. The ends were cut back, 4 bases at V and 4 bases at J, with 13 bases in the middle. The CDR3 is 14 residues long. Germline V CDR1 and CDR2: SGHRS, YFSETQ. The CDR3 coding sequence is TGCGCCAGCAGCCCGTACCCAGAATCAGATACGCAGTATTTT. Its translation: CASSPYPESDTQYF. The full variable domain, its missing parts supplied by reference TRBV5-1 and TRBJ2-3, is KAGVTQTPRYLIKTRGQQVTLSCSPISGHRSVSWYQQTPGQGLQFLFEYFSETQRNKGNFPGRFSGRQFSNSRSEMNVSTLELGDSALYLCASSPYPESDTQYFGPGTRLTVL.

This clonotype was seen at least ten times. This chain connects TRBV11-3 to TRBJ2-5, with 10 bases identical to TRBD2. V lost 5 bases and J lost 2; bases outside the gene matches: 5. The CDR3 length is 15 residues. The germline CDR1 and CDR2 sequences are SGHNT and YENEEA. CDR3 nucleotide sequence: TGTGCCAGCAGCGATCTAGCGGGAGTTCAAGAGACCCAGTACTTC. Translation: CASSDLAGVQETQYF.

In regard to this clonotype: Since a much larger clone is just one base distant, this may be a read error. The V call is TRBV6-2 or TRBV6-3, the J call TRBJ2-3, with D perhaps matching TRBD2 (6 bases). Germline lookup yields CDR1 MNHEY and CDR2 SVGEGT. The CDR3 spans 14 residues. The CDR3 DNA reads TGTGCCAGCAGAACTAGCCTGAGCACAGATGCGCAGTATTTT. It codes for CASRTSLSTDAQYF.

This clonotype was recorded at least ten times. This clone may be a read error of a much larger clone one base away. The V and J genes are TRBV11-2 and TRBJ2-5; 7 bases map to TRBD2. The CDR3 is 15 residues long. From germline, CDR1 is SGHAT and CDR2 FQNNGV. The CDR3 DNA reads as TGTGCCAGCAGCTTCCCGCGGGAGATCCAAGAGGCCCAGTACTTC. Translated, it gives CASSFPREIQEAQYF.

CDR3 nucleotide sequence: TGTGCCTGGAGTGTACAAGCGGGAAGCGCAGATACGCAGTATTTT. It specifies CAWSVQAGSADTQYF. The chain is built from TRBV30 and TRBJ2-3, with TRBD2 identical over 7 bases. Unmatched junction bases numbered 7, after V lost 0 bases and J lost 4 bases. The germline CDR1 and CDR2 sequences are GTSNPN and SVGIG (reference sequence). The CDR3 spans 15 residues.

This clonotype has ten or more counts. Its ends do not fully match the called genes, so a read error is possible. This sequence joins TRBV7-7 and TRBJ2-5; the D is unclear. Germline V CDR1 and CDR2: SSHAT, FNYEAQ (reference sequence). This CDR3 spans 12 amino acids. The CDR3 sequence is CASSQPAGTQYF. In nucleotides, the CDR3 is TGTGCTAGCAGCCAACCTGCAGGGACCCAGTACTTC.

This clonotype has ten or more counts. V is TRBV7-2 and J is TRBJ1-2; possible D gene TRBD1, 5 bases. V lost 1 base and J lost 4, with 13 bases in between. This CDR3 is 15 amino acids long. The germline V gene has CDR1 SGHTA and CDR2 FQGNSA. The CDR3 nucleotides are TGTGCCAGCAGCTTAGGGTCCTCCGGGGGCTATGGCTACACCTTC. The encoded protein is CASSLGSSGGYGYTF.